This entry describes one TCR beta chain. Its antigen is as yet unknown. Data came from immunoSEQ multiplex PCR; TCRdb stores just in-frame clones and leaves some out. The sample consists of around 51,000 clones, 85% to 90% of them appearing once. The data originate from a study of OX40 agonist ivuxolimab in advanced cancers. Study in general: Past anti-PD-1, anti-PD-L1 or anti-CTLA-4 therapy was accepted, and roughly 37% had received some.

Study-wide results and caveats: Averaging showed that CD8+ T cells had more expanded clones than CD4+ did. At doses 0.1 to 3.0 mg/kg, CD4+ and CD8+ clones expanded.

The source was CD4+ or CD8+ T cells sorted from blood, collected in a trial of the OX40 agonist ivuxolimab. The clonotype originates from an adult with an advanced solid tumor such as melanoma, head and neck, liver or kidney cancer.

The chain's CDR3 is CASSVGPSGTGELFF. The CDR3 nucleotides are TGTGCCAGCAGTGTTGGTCCGTCGGGCACCGGGGAGCTGTTTTTT. J is TRBJ2-2 and V is TRBV6-4, with no clear D. V was shortened by 4 bases and J by 4 bases, with 13 bases between the two germline ends. CDR1 MRHNA and CDR2 SNTAGT come from the germline V gene. This CDR3 contains 15 residues.